The source of this T cell receptor (beta chain) is a study of post-analysis software for immune sequencing data. Study results and limitations: Relative to controls, patients had 4 or 5 TRBV segments at higher frequency, with TRBV5-6, TRBV5-1 and TRBV20-1 among these. Samples sharing a preparation batch grouped tightly together when assessed by F measure.

This CDR3 has 14 amino acids. Trimming cost V 1 base and J 7 bases; bases outside gene matches: 5. Germline CDR1 and CDR2: MGHRA and YSYEKL. This clonotype was seen a handful of times. Its specificity is not known. Unique-molecular-identifier-tagged TCR beta cDNA libraries were used. TCRdb fed the PCR reads into MiXCR, producing one record per CDR3 protein. The sample contains about 620,000 distinct CDR3 sequences, 40% to 50% of which appear only once. The rearrangement uses TRBV4-1 and TRBJ1-2; 8 nucleotides match TRBD1. This receptor was taken from a girl aged 5-17 years with multiple sclerosis. The sequencing input was blood. For the CDR3, the DNA is TGCGCCAGCAGCCAAGGACAGGGGTTTGCTGGCTACACCTTC. As protein: CASSQGQGFAGYTF.